What follows are 4 T cell receptor beta chains derived from one specimen sequenced in a study of sequential checkpoint blockade in melanoma. Clones were sequenced by immunoSEQ multiplex PCR, and TCRdb holds only the in-frame ones, with some missing. The profile covers approximately 40,000 clones, with about nine tenths appearing a single time and approximately 12% taken by the ten largest. The treatment denotes: randomized to nivolumab then ipilimumab (arm A) or the reverse (arm B). Sequencing used CD8+ T cells sorted from blood (inferred from file names), obtained from a patient given nivolumab and ipilimumab in sequence. The receptors come from a human donor with melanoma.

The J gene is TRBJ2-2, the V gene TRBV11-2; 7 bases map to TRBD1. The CDR3 sequence is 15 residues long. Germline CDR1 and CDR2: SGHAT and FQNNGV. J gave up 1 base and V 4 bases, and 3 bases lay outside the gene matches. CDR3 protein: CASSWYRGNTGELFF. DNA of the CDR3: TGTGCCAGCAGCTGGTACAGGGGGAACACCGGGGAGCTGTTTTTT.

This clone was counted only a few times. The chain joins TRBV7-8 to TRBJ2-1; 7 bases are shared with TRBD2. V shed 0 bases, J shed 7 bases, and the junction held 12 bases outside the gene matches. CDR3 length equals 17 residues. Germline CDR1 is SGHVS and CDR2 is FQNEAQ. The CDR3 DNA is TGTGCCAGCAGCTTAGCGGCTAGCGGCCAGGCGTCTAATGAGCAGTTCTTC. It encodes CASSLAASGQASNEQFF.

The CDR3 DNA reads TGCGCCAGCAGCTTAGCCGGGGAGCAGTACTTC. Protein product: CASSLAGEQYF. The chain links TRBV5-1 to TRBJ2-7; D is unclear. Germline V gene data show CDR1 as SGHRS and CDR2 as YFSETQ. The CDR3 runs to 11 residues. Trimming took off 2 bases at V and 7 bases at J, with 7 bases between the two ends.

This chain joins TRBV9 and TRBJ1-5; 7 bases line up with TRBD1. This CDR3 has 15 residues. The germline CDR1 and CDR2 sequences are SGDLS and YYNGEE. The ends lost 3 bases at V and 2 bases at J; junction bases unmatched: 5. CDR3 residues: CASSAGGFRNQPQHF. The CDR3 DNA follows: TGTGCCAGCAGCGCAGGGGGGTTTCGCAATCAGCCCCAGCATTTT.